This TCR beta chain derives from a study of cytomegalovirus exposure and HLA in healthy donors. 13 Jbeta primers and 60 Vbeta primers were used for the PCR. As handled by the study authors: About 11 million of about 88 million unique TCR beta chains were shared, per a later count. The repertoire was sequenced with immunoSEQ multiplex PCR; TCRdb's copy has only in-frame clones and lacks some. Clone size and the V and J calls come from that table; the DNA yielded D and trimming. This table holds about 180,000 clones, 82% found once. Per the germline V gene, CDR1 is MNHEY and CDR2 is SMNVEV (reference sequence). This CDR3 is 10 amino acids long. Deletions cut 8 bases from V and 4 bases from J, with 6 bases between.

The sample comprised PBMCs. The TCR was taken from a man aged 35-49 years in good health and CMV-seronegative. The chain is built from TRBV27 and TRBJ2-7, with a possible D match to TRBD2 (6 bases). The DNA of the CDR3 is TGTGCCAGCGGGACTTACGAGCAGTACTTC. Its protein is CASGTYEQYF.